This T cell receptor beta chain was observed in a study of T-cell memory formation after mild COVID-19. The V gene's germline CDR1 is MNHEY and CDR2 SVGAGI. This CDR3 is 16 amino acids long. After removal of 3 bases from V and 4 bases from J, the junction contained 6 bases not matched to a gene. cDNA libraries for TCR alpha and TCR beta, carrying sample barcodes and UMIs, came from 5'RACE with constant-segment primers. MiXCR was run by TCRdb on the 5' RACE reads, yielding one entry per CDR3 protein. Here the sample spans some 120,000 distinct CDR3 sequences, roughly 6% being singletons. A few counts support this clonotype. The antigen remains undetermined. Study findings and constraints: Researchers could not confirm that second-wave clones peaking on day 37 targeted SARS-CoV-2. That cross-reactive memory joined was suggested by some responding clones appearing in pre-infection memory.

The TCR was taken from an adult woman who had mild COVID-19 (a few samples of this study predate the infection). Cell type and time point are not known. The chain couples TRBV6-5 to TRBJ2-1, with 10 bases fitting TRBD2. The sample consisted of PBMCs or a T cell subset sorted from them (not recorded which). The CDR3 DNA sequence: TGTGCCAGCAGTTATACCGGACTAGCGGTATACAATGAGCAGTTCTTC. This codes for CASSYTGLAVYNEQFF.